Described below is a single TCR beta chain sequence and its context. Its antigen is as yet unknown. The data originate from a study of pediatric ulcerative colitis. The wider study: Ulcerative colitis patients had pancolitis or left-sided colitis, with confirming histology. General observations from the study: Ulcerative colitis patients shared more blood-rectal clones than controls. A couple of rectal CDR3 clonotypes occurred in all ulcerative colitis patients.

Sequencing depth was up to 500,000 reads per sample. The assay was immunoSEQ multiplex PCR, and TCRdb's table has in-frame clones only and misses some. The repertoire holds around 64,000 clones, with 86% as singletons. The origin of this receptor is a boy between 10 and 17 years old with severe ulcerative colitis. Input material: blood.

CDR3 in amino acids: CASSFSAGHNTDTQYF. The CDR3 DNA follows: TGTGCCAGCAGCTTTTCCGCAGGACACAACACAGATACGCAGTATTTT. V is TRBV5-6 and J is TRBJ2-3, with D perhaps TRBD1 (5 bases). Trimming took off 2 bases at V and 2 bases at J, with 15 bases between the two ends. The CDR3 runs to 16 residues. Looked up from germline, CDR1 is SGHDT and CDR2 is YYEEEE.